This T cell receptor (beta chain) was profiled in a study of circulating and synovial CD4+ cells in juvenile arthritis. Study findings and constraints: Traditional Vbeta family usage analysis missed the pathogenic-like versus bulk difference.

In regard to this clone: Its antigen is as yet unknown.

Generated by immunoSEQ multiplex PCR, the TCRdb table keeps only in-frame clones and is missing some. The table records 39,000 or so clones, around 95% of them present only once. The germline V and J ends were trimmed by 2 bases and 1 base, with 9 bases remaining between them. From germline, CDR1 is SGHDT and CDR2 YYEEEE. CDR3 length: 14 amino acids. Sequencing used CD4+ T cells from blood. The rearrangement uses TRBV5-6 and TRBJ1-1, with D tentatively TRBD1 (5 bases). This clonotype was sampled from a human donor with juvenile idiopathic arthritis. CDR3 DNA: TGTGCCAGCAGCTTACAGGTAACGAACACTGAAGCTTTCTTT. The encoded protein is CASSLQVTNTEAFF.